Included here is one TCR beta chain sequence, with context. The assay was immunoSEQ multiplex PCR, and TCRdb's table has in-frame clones only and misses some. The sample shows more than 40,000 clones, about 84% of them seen only once. The sample belongs to a study of PD-1 blockade in mismatch repair-deficient tumors. In the study overall: All were previously treated, progressing patients with approximately 12 mismatch repair-deficient cancer types.

The CDR3 sequence is 14 residues long. Every patient had mismatch repair deficiency by PCR or immunohistochemistry. This sequence originates from an adult with mismatch repair-deficient cancer. Sample: peripheral blood, taken roughly 21 weeks after starting pembrolizumab. The genes are TRBV21-1 and TRBJ2-5; the table's D gene call, TRBD1, was not cross checked with the DNA. TRBV21-1 is a pseudogene. CDR3 DNA: TGTGCCAGCGACGAGACAGCGAAACAAGAGACCCAGTACTTC. As protein: CASDETAKQETQYF.